These 2 T cell receptor beta chains share one sample of origin, sequenced in a study of T cells in Graves' hyperthyroidism and ophthalmopathy (dated by TCRdb to about 2019). Libraries were built with multiplex PCR. The sequencing machine was an Illumina HiSeq 2000. The TCR beta CDR3 regions were amplified from RNA transcripts. A first-round RT-PCR of the TCR CDR3 used the HTBI primer set with the Qiagen OneStep RT-PCR kit. Clones were called with MiXCR by TCRdb after fastp trimmed the public reads at Q25, and only in-frame beta chains were retained. Every CDR3 protein is listed once, alongside the most common genes and DNA of its rows. The sample table records some 580,000 distinct CDR3 sequences; around 16% of these occur just once. The ten largest clones represent roughly 3.3% of the sample. Sequenced sample: blood. The receptors were gathered from a woman aged 40-49 years with Graves' ophthalmopathy.

This chain joins TRBV30 and TRBJ1-6; 8 bases fit TRBD1. CDR1 and CDR2 from the germline V gene are GTSNPN and SVGIG (reference sequence). CDR3 size: 17 residues. Trimming cost V 2 bases and J 0 bases; bases outside gene matches: 6. CDR3 sequence: CAWSLWTGSSYNSPLHF. Here the CDR3 DNA reads TGTGCCTGGAGTCTTTGGACAGGGAGCTCCTATAATTCACCCCTCCACTTT. The full variable domain, its missing parts supplied by reference TRBV30 and TRBJ1-6, is SQTIHQWPATLVQPVGSPLSLECTVEGTSNPNLYWYRQAAGRGLQLLFYSVGIGQISSEVPQNLSASRPQDRQFILSSKKLLLSDSGFYLCAWSLWTGSSYNSPLHFGNGTRLTVT.

The V call is TRBV5-8, the J call TRBJ2-5; TRBD1 agrees at 8 bases. Germline CDR1 and CDR2: SGHTS and YDEGEE. The J segment lost 5 bases and the V segment lost 7 bases, leaving 7 bases of the junction unmatched. CDR3 length equals 13 residues. CDR3 sequence: CASGDRQGETQYF. CDR3 bases: TGTGCCAGCGGGGACAGGCAAGGGGAGACCCAGTACTTC. The variable domain in full, completed from reference TRBV5-8 and TRBJ2-5, reads EAGVTQSPTHLIKTRGQQATLRCSPISGHTSVYWYQQALGLGLQFLLWYDEGEERNRGNFPPRFSGRQFPNYSSELNVNALELEDSALYLCASGDRQGETQYFGPGTRLLVL.